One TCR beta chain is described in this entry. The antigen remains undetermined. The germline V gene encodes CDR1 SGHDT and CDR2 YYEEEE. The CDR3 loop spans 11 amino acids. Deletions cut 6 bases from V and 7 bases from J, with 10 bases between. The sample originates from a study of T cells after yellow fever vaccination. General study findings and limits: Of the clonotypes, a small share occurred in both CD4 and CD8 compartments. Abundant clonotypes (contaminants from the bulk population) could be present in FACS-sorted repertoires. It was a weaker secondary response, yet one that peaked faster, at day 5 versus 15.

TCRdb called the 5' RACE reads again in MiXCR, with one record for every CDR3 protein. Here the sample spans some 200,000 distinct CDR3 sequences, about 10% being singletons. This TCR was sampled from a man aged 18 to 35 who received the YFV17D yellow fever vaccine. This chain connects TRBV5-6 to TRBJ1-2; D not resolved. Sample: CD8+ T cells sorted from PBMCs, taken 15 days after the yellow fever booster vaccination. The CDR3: CASIGGVGYTF. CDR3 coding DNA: TGTGCCAGCATTGGAGGAGTTGGCTACACCTTC.